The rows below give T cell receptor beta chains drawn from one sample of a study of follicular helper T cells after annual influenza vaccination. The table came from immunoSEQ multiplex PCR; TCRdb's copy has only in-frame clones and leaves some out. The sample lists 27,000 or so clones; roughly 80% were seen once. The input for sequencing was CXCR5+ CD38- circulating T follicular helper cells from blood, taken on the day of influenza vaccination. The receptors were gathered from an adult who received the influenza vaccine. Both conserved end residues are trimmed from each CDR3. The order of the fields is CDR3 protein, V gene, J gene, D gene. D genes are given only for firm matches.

cdr3_aa: ASSVQGGSNQPQH; v_call: TRBV6-4; j_call: TRBJ1-5; d_call: .
cdr3_aa: ASSQGTAPYEQY; v_call: TRBV7-6; j_call: .; d_call: .
cdr3_aa: ASSTPTGNYGYT; v_call: TRBV5-4; j_call: TRBJ1-2; d_call: TRBD1
cdr3_aa: ASSLQGREAF; v_call: TRBV5-1; j_call: TRBJ1-1; d_call: TRBD1
cdr3_aa: ASSLAQRGIYEQY; v_call: TRBV5-1; j_call: TRBJ2-7; d_call: TRBD2
cdr3_aa: ASSLVEYSDTQY; v_call: TRBV7-2; j_call: TRBJ2-3; d_call: .
cdr3_aa: ASSFSSLNTEAF; v_call: TRBV5-1; j_call: TRBJ1-1; d_call: .
cdr3_aa: ASSPPGTGSWEQY; v_call: TRBV5-5; j_call: TRBJ2-7; d_call: TRBD1
cdr3_aa: ASSLGTGMNTGELF; v_call: TRBV5-1; j_call: TRBJ2-2; d_call: TRBD1
cdr3_aa: ASSANRGTSYNEQF; v_call: TRBV7-9; j_call: TRBJ2-1; d_call: TRBD1
cdr3_aa: ASSPGRLAGAGRSTGELF; v_call: TRBV9; j_call: TRBJ2-2; d_call: TRBD2
cdr3_aa: ASPREYNGYT; v_call: TRBV12-2; j_call: TRBJ1-2; d_call: .
cdr3_aa: ASITAGPSYEQY; v_call: TRBV28; j_call: TRBJ2-7; d_call: TRBD2
cdr3_aa: ASSWQGYTEAF; v_call: TRBV5-1; j_call: TRBJ1-1; d_call: .
cdr3_aa: ASRREWTDTQY; v_call: TRBV27; j_call: TRBJ2-3; d_call: .
cdr3_aa: ASSLNNEQF; v_call: TRBV18; j_call: TRBJ2-1; d_call: .
cdr3_aa: ASRTDRGRFEQY; v_call: TRBV2; j_call: TRBJ2-7; d_call: TRBD1
cdr3_aa: SAGTGSYEQY; v_call: TRBV29-1; j_call: TRBJ2-7; d_call: TRBD1
cdr3_aa: AISDGNEQY; v_call: TRBV10-3; j_call: TRBJ2-7; d_call: .
cdr3_aa: ASSVDRTTNEKLF; v_call: TRBV2; j_call: TRBJ1-4; d_call: TRBD1
cdr3_aa: ASSLTGTTTNEKLF; v_call: TRBV27; j_call: TRBJ1-4; d_call: TRBD1
cdr3_aa: ASSRTTGPIGYT; v_call: TRBV9; j_call: TRBJ1-2; d_call: .
cdr3_aa: ASSAGTTNTGELF; v_call: TRBV6-1; j_call: TRBJ2-2; d_call: .
cdr3_aa: ASSPTGGEGQPQH; v_call: TRBV18; j_call: TRBJ1-5; d_call: .
cdr3_aa: ASSAPGTGRGNEQF; v_call: TRBV19; j_call: TRBJ2-1; d_call: TRBD1
cdr3_aa: ASSLQAGASSGNTIY; v_call: TRBV7-3; j_call: TRBJ1-3; d_call: .
cdr3_aa: ASSSQPGLAGGRNTQY; v_call: TRBV19; j_call: TRBJ2-3; d_call: TRBD2
cdr3_aa: AISESLGGGNSPLH; v_call: TRBV10-3; j_call: TRBJ1-6; d_call: .
cdr3_aa: SVEGGNRAQY; v_call: TRBV29-1; j_call: TRBJ2-3; d_call: .
cdr3_aa: ASSLSGEGNTIY; v_call: TRBV27; j_call: TRBJ1-3; d_call: .
cdr3_aa: ASSPFSSYNEQF; v_call: TRBV6-5; j_call: TRBJ2-1; d_call: .
cdr3_aa: ASSSQAAGGNTIY; v_call: TRBV7-2; j_call: TRBJ1-3; d_call: .
cdr3_aa: ASSPSPTGVTYNEQF; v_call: TRBV11-3; j_call: TRBJ2-1; d_call: .
cdr3_aa: ASSGQGGNQPQH; v_call: TRBV2; j_call: TRBJ1-5; d_call: TRBD1
cdr3_aa: ASSMTAGVQETQY; v_call: TRBV7-9; j_call: TRBJ2-5; d_call: TRBD2
cdr3_aa: ASSIHRGRNQPQH; v_call: TRBV7-4; j_call: TRBJ1-5; d_call: TRBD1
cdr3_aa: ASVGSSGNTIY; v_call: TRBV11-2; j_call: TRBJ1-3; d_call: .
cdr3_aa: ACFRQGRTGELF; v_call: TRBV6-1; j_call: TRBJ2-2; d_call: TRBD1
cdr3_aa: ASSEGGRGEAF; v_call: TRBV6-1; j_call: TRBJ1-1; d_call: .
cdr3_aa: SVEEGASYEQY; v_call: TRBV29-1; j_call: TRBJ2-7; d_call: .
cdr3_aa: ASSLESSGGEQY; v_call: TRBV7-2; j_call: TRBJ2-7; d_call: TRBD2
cdr3_aa: ASIPGGSADTQY; v_call: TRBV5-1; j_call: TRBJ2-3; d_call: .
cdr3_aa: ASSAGQLPDYGYT; v_call: TRBV6-1; j_call: TRBJ1-2; d_call: TRBD1
cdr3_aa: ASSLDRVGVGNTIY; v_call: TRBV5-1; j_call: TRBJ1-3; d_call: .
cdr3_aa: ASSLDQYEQY; v_call: TRBV5-4; j_call: TRBJ2-7; d_call: .
cdr3_aa: AAGEGQLAALGRAKNIQY; v_call: TRBV10-1; j_call: TRBJ2-4; d_call: TRBD2
cdr3_aa: ASSQSFSGEWEVPDTQY; v_call: TRBV23-1; j_call: TRBJ2-3; d_call: .
cdr3_aa: ASSLGGYTDTQY; v_call: TRBV5-1; j_call: TRBJ2-3; d_call: .
cdr3_aa: ASSLAGQGLKF; v_call: TRBV5-1; j_call: TRBJ2-1; d_call: TRBD1
cdr3_aa: ASSPTVRDTEAF; v_call: TRBV7-8; j_call: TRBJ1-1; d_call: .